The T cell receptor (beta chain) described here comes from a study of shared clonotypes between healthy human individuals. The CDR3 extends over 13 amino acids. Germline V gene lookup returns CDR1 SGHTA and CDR2 FQGNSA. Trimming removed 7 bases from V and 5 bases from J, with 15 bases in between. TCRdb's copy holds only in-frame clones and misses some; the assay was immunoSEQ multiplex PCR. This sample has hundreds of thousands of clones, with 73% found just once. The chain has TRBV7-2 and TRBJ2-7; tentative D call: TRBD2 (6 bases). What was sequenced was memory CD4+ T cells sorted from blood. The subset here: CD45RA-negative fraction. The TCR originated in a woman aged 25 to 39 in good health. CDR3 in DNA: TGTGCCAGCACCCAATTTTGGGGGGACGAGCAGTACTTC. Residues: CASTQFWGDEQYF.